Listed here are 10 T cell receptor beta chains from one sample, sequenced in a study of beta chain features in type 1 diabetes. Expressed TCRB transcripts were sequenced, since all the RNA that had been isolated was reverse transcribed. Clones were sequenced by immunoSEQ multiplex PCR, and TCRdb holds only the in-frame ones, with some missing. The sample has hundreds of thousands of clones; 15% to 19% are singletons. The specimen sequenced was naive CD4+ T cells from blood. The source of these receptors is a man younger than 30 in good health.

The CDR3: CASSAERGRETQYF. CDR3 in DNA: TGTGCCAGCAGCGCAGAGCGGGGTCGGGAGACCCAGTACTTC. The gene calls are TRBV7-2 and TRBJ2-5; 7 nucleotides align to TRBD2. The germline CDR1 and CDR2 sequences are SGHTA and FQGNSA. The ends lost 5 bases at V and 5 bases at J; junction bases unmatched: 8. The length of the CDR3 is 14 residues.

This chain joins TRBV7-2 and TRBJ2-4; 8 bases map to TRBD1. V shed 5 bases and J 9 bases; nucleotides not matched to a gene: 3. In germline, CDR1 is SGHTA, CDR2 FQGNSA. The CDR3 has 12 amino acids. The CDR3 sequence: CASSQTGAIQYF. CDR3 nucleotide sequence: TGTGCCAGCAGCCAGACAGGGGCCATTCAGTACTTC.

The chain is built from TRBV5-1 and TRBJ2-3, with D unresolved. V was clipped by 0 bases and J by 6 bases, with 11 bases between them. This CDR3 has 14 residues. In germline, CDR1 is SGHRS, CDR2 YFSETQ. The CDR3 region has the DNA TGCGCCAGCAGCTTGGCCGACGGTGTGGATACGCAGTATTTT. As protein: CASSLADGVDTQYF.

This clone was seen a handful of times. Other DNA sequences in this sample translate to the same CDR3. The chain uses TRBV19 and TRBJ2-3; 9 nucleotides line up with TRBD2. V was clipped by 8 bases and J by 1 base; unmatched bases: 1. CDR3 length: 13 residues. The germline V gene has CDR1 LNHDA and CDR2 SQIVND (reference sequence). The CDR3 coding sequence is TGTGCCAGTCGACTAGCGGGCACAGATACGCAGTATTTT. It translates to CASRLAGTDTQYF.

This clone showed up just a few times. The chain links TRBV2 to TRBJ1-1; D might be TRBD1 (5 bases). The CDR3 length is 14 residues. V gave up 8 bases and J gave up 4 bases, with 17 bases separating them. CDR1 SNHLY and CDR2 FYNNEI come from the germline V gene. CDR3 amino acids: CASAKQEGGTEAFF. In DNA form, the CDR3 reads TGTGCCAGCGCAAAACAGGAGGGAGGCACTGAAGCTTTCTTT.

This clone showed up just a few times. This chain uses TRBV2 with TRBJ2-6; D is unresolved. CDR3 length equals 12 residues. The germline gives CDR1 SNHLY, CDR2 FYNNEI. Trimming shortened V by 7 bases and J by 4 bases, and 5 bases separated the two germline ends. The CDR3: CASKTGANVLTF. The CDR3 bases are TGTGCCAGCAAGACAGGGGCCAACGTCCTGACTTTC. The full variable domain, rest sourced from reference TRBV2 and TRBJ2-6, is EPEVTQTPSHQVTQMGQEVILRCVPISNHLYFYWYRQILGQKVEFLVSFYNNEISEKSEIFDDQFSVERPDGSNFTLKIRSTKLEDSAMYFCASKTGANVLTFGAGSRLTVL.

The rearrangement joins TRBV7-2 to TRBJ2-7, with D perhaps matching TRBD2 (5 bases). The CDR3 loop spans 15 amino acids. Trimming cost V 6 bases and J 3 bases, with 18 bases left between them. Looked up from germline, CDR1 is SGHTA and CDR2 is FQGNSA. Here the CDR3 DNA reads TGTGCCAGCAGGGAGCCGGGGATTAACTACTACGAGCAGTACTTC. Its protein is CASREPGINYYEQYF.

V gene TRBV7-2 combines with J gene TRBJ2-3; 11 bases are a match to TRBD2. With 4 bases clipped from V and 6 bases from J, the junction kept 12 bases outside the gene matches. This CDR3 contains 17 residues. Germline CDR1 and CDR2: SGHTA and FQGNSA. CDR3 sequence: CASSSKPLAGGGDTQYF. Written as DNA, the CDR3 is TGTGCCAGCAGCTCAAAACCCCTAGCGGGGGGAGGGGATACGCAGTATTTT.

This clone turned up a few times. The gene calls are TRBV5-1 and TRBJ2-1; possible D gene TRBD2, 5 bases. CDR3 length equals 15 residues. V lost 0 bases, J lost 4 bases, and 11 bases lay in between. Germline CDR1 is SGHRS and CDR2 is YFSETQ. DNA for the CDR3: TGCGCCAGCAGCTTGGGTGCTAGCAATTACAATGAGCAGTTCTTC. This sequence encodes CASSLGASNYNEQFF. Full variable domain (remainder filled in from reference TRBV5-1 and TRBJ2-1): KAGVTQTPRYLIKTRGQQVTLSCSPISGHRSVSWYQQTPGQGLQFLFEYFSETQRNKGNFPGRFSGRQFSNSRSEMNVSTLELGDSALYLCASSLGASNYNEQFFGPGTRLTVL.

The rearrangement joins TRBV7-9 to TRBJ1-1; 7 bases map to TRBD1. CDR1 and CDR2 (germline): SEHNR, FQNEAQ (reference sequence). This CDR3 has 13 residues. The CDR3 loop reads CARQGLENTEAFF. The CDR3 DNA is TGTGCACGACAGGGATTGGAGAACACTGAAGCTTTCTTT.